These 18 T cell receptor beta chains came from one sample sequenced in a study of T cell repertoires in cytomegalovirus infection. Using its own MiXCR run on the reads, TCRdb lists one record per CDR3 protein. The sample has about 490,000 distinct CDR3 sequences, around a quarter seen once. The sequencing input was PBMCs. Receptors were obtained from a human donor in good health (CMV status not recorded). Some clones in this sample may be carry-over from other donors' samples.

The V call is TRBV7-2, the J call TRBJ2-2, with 7 bases fitting TRBD2. V was pared by 5 bases and J by 6 bases, with 15 bases of the junction left unmatched. This CDR3 has 17 residues. Germline values: CDR1 SGHTA, CDR2 FQGNSA. The CDR3 nucleotides are TGTGCCAGCAGCCGCGGGACTGGCGGGAGATTGGCCGGGGAGCTGTTTTTT. Residues: CASSRGTGGRLAGELFF.

The CDR3 DNA follows: TGTGCCAGCAGCTTAGCGCGCGACTCTCTCTACGAGCAGTACGTC. Protein sequence: CASSLARDSLYEQYV. This rearrangement joins TRBV7-9 to TRBJ2-7; unclear D gene. Germline lookup yields CDR1 SEHNR and CDR2 FQNEAQ (reference sequence). V shed 0 bases and J shed 3 bases, with 12 bases lying between them. The CDR3 contains 15 residues.

V usage is TRBV7-9 and J usage is TRBJ2-5, with D possibly being TRBD1 (7 bases). There are 14 residues in the CDR3. CDR1 is SEHNR, CDR2 FQNEAQ, per germline (reference sequence). The V and J ends lost 3 bases and 5 bases respectively, with 13 bases between them. CDR3 residues: CASSLEGGQETQYF. CDR3 DNA sequence: TGTGCCAGCAGCTTGGAGGGGGGACAGGAGACCCAGTACTTC.

This clonotype was detected a few times. The J gene is TRBJ2-7, the V gene TRBV19, with a possible D match to TRBD2 (5 bases). This CDR3 is 17 amino acids long. V was cut by 0 bases and J by 1 base, with 16 bases left in between. The germline V gene has CDR1 LNHDA and CDR2 SQIVND (reference sequence). CDR3 sequence: CASSIDLPGKESYEQYV. The CDR3 nucleotides read TGTGCCAGTAGTATAGATCTACCGGGGAAAGAATCCTACGAGCAGTACGTC.

This chain connects TRBV20-1 to TRBJ2-7; 10 bases agree with TRBD1. The CDR3 loop spans 14 amino acids. The germline V gene encodes CDR1 DFQATT and CDR2 SNEGSKA (reference sequence). Trimming took 6 bases from V and 3 from J; bases not matched to a gene: 8. DNA for the CDR3: TGCAGTGCCATCAGGGGGACAGGGGACTACGAGCAGTACTTC. Translating gives CSAIRGTGDYEQYF.

The rearrangement links TRBV5-4 to TRBJ2-1; D unclear. The V gene lost 2 bases and the J gene lost 10 bases, with 16 bases spanning the gap. CDR3 length equals 14 residues. CDR1 SGHNT and CDR2 YYREEE come from the germline V gene (reference sequence). CDR3 region: CASSFESLGGEQFF. The CDR3 bases are TGTGCCAGCAGCTTCGAGTCCCTGGGCGGAGAGCAGTTCTTC. Full variable domain (outside the CDR3, taken from reference TRBV5-4 and TRBJ2-1): ETGVTQSPTHLIKTRGQQVTLRCSSQSGHNTVSWYQQALGQGPQFIFQYYREEENGRGNFPPRFSGLQFPNYSSELNVNALELDDSALYLCASSFESLGGEQFFGPGTRLTVL.

This clonotype was observed at least ten times. The chain combines TRBV7-6 with TRBJ1-4, with D perhaps matching TRBD1 (5 bases). Germline-derived CDR1 and CDR2 are SGHVS and FNYEAQ. This CDR3 region has 17 residues. The germline V and J ends were trimmed by 5 bases and 2 bases, with 18 bases remaining between them. CDR3 protein: CASSPWDVDPTNEKLFF. The CDR3 DNA sequence: TGTGCCAGCAGCCCTTGGGACGTCGACCCCACTAATGAAAAACTGTTTTTT.

For the CDR3, the DNA is TGTGCCAGCAGTTTTTCGACGGGAGGAGGCCTTGCCGGGGAGCTGTTTTTT. This codes for CASSFSTGGGLAGELFF. The rearrangement links TRBV28 to TRBJ2-2, with 7 bases identical to TRBD2. The ends lost 3 bases at V and 6 bases at J; junction bases unmatched: 13. The CDR3 is 17 residues long. Germline CDR1 MDHEN, CDR2 SYDVKM.

This clonotype has a handful of counts. The V call is TRBV29-1, the J call TRBJ2-4; tentative D call: TRBD1 (7 bases). CDR1 is SQVTM and CDR2 is ANQGSEA in the germline V gene. V lost 7 bases to trimming and J lost 7 bases, with 11 bases between them. The CDR3 totals 11 residues. The CDR3 DNA reads TGCAGCGCCCAGGGGGGTAACATTCAGTACTTC. This gives the protein CSAQGGNIQYF. Complete variable domain (other parts from reference TRBV29-1 and TRBJ2-4): SAVISQKPSRDICQRGTSLTIQCQVDSQVTMMFWYRQQPGQSLTLIATANQGSEATYESGFVIDKFPISRPNLTFSTLTVSNMSPEDSSIYLCSAQGGNIQYFGAGTRLSVL.

This clonotype was detected a few times. This sequence joins TRBV29-1 and TRBJ2-1, with D perhaps TRBD1 or TRBD2 (5 bases each). Germline loops: CDR1 SQVTM, CDR2 ANQGSEA. Trimming pared 6 bases from V and 5 bases from J, leaving 5 bases between. The CDR3 totals 10 residues. DNA of the CDR3: TGCAGCGTGGGACACAATGAGCAGTTCTTC. Encoded protein: CSVGHNEQFF.

V usage is TRBV4-1 and J usage is TRBJ2-7; D possibly corresponds to TRBD1 (5 bases). This CDR3 is 15 amino acids long. The germline gives CDR1 MGHRA, CDR2 YSYEKL. Trimming left V 4 bases short and J 0 bases short, with 13 bases between. CDR3 amino acids: CASSLKGVSSYEQYF. The CDR3 DNA sequence: TGCGCCAGCAGCCTTAAAGGGGTGTCCTCCTACGAGCAGTACTTC.

V gene TRBV19 combines with J gene TRBJ2-5, with 7 positions matching TRBD1. This CDR3 is built from 13 residues. Germline-derived CDR1 and CDR2 are LNHDA and SQIVND (reference sequence). Unmatched junction bases numbered 9, after V lost 9 bases and J lost 5 bases. For the CDR3, the DNA is TGTGCCAGCGGGACAGACCAGAGGGAGACCCAGTACTTC. Translation gives CASGTDQRETQYF.

This clonotype occurred a few times. CDR3 sequence: CAGAGGPNEQFF. The CDR3 bases are TGTGCCGGGGCGGGAGGGCCGAATGAGCAGTTCTTC. This chain links TRBV7-6 with TRBJ2-1; 9 bases map to TRBD2. V gave up 11 bases and J gave up 7 bases; unmatched junction bases: 6. CDR3 length: 12 amino acids. Looked up from germline, CDR1 is SGHVS and CDR2 is FNYEAQ. Full variable domain (rest looked up from reference TRBV7-6 and TRBJ2-1): GAGVSQSPRYKVTKRGQDVALRCDPISGHVSLYWYRQALGQGPEFLTYFNYEAQQDKSGLPNDRFSAERPEGSISTLTIQRTEQRDSAMYRCAGAGGPNEQFFGPGTRLTVL.

Only a few counts were recorded for this clonotype. The chain recombines TRBV5-1 with TRBJ2-7; 9 bases align to TRBD1. The CDR3 spans 16 residues. Germline CDR1 and CDR2: SGHRS and YFSETQ. The ends lost 3 bases at V and 2 bases at J; junction bases unmatched: 9. The CDR3 region is CASSSVPGQGAYEQYV. CDR3 DNA sequence: TGCGCCAGCAGCTCCGTCCCGGGACAGGGAGCCTACGAGCAGTACGTC.

This chain connects TRBV6-2 or TRBV6-3 to TRBJ2-1, with 8 bases identical to TRBD2. The J segment lost 2 bases and the V segment lost 0 bases, leaving 6 bases of the junction unmatched. This CDR3 spans 17 amino acids. In germline, CDR1 is MNHEY, CDR2 SVGEGT. CDR3: CASSYSPAGVTYNEQFF. The DNA for the CDR3 is TGTGCCAGCAGTTACTCGCCAGCGGGAGTAACCTACAATGAGCAGTTCTTC.

This clonotype was counted at least ten times. This chain joins TRBV12-3 or TRBV12-4 and TRBJ1-1; 8 bases fit TRBD1. The junction had 8 bases not matched to a gene; V was cut back by 5 bases and J by 0 bases. CDR3 length: 16 residues. Here the CDR3 reads CASSLLGDRLNTEAFF. Here the CDR3 DNA reads TGTGCCAGCAGTCTTCTAGGGGACAGGCTGAACACTGAAGCTTTCTTT.

This clonotype has only a few counts. This chain joins TRBV28 and TRBJ2-7, with D possibly TRBD1 on 5 matching bases. Trimming stripped 6 bases from V and 4 bases from J, with 7 bases between. There are 11 residues in the CDR3. The germline V gene has CDR1 MDHEN and CDR2 SYDVKM. CDR3 amino acids: CASSREYEQYF. Here the CDR3 DNA reads TGTGCCAGCAGCAGGGAATACGAGCAGTACTTC.

This chain links TRBV6-2 or TRBV6-3 with TRBJ2-4; 8 nucleotides match TRBD2. Germline V gives CDR1 MNHEY, CDR2 SVGEGT. V shed 2 bases and J 6 bases; nucleotides not matched to a gene: 9. This CDR3 has 16 residues. The CDR3 here is CASSYRGSGSRNIQYF. The CDR3 coding sequence is TGTGCCAGCAGTTACAGGGGAAGCGGGAGTCGAAACATTCAGTACTTC.